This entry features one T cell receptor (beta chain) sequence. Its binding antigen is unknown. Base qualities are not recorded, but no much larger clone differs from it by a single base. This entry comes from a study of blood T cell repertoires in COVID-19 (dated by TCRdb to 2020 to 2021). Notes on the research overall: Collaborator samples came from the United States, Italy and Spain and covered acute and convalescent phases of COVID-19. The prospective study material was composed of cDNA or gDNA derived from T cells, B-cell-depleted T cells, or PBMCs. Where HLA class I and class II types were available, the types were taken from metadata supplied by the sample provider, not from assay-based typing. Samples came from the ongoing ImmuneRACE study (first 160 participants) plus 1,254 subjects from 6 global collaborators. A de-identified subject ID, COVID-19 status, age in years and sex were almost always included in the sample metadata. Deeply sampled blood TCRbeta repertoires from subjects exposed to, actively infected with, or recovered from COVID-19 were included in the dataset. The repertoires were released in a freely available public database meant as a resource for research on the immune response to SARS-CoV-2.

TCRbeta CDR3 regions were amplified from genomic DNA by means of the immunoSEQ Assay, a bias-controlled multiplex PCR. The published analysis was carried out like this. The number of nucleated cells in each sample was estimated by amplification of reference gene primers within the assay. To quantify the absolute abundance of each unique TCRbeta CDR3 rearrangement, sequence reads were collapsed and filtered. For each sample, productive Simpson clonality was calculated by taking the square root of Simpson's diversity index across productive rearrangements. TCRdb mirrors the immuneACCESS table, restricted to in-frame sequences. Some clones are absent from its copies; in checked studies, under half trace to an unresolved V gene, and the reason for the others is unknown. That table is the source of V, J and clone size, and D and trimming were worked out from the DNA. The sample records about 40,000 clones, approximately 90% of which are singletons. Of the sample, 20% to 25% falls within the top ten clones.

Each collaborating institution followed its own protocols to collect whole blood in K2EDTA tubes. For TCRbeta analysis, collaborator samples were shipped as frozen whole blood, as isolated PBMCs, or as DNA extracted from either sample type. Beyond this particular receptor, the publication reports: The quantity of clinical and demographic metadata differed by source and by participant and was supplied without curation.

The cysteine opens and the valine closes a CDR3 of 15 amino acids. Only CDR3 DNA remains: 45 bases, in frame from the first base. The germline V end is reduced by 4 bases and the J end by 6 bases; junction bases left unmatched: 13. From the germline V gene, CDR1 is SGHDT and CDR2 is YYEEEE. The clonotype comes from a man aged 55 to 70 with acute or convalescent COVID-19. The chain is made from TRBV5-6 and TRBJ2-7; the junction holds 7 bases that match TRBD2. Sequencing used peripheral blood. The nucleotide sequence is TGTGCCAGCAGCCCCCTGGGAGGGAACGGCCCCGAGCAGTACGTC. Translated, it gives CASSPLGGNGPEQYV.